The 15 T cell receptor beta chains in this list originate from one sample, sequenced in a study of OX40 agonist ivuxolimab in advanced cancers. The method was immunoSEQ multiplex PCR; TCRdb's version includes in-frame clones alone and lacks a portion of them. Among about 76,000 clones listed, around four fifths were seen once. Sequenced here: CD4+ or CD8+ T cells sorted from blood, sampled in a trial of the OX40 agonist ivuxolimab. These receptors originate from an adult with an advanced solid tumor such as melanoma, head and neck, liver or kidney cancer.

A note on this clone: Different DNA sequences within this sample yield the same CDR3. The chain combines TRBV27 with TRBJ1-2, with 7 bases that match TRBD1. Per the germline V gene, CDR1 is MNHEY and CDR2 is SMNVEV (reference sequence). V gave up 8 bases and J gave up 8 bases; unmatched junction bases: 14. This CDR3 has 14 residues. CDR3 region: CASLPLTGVSGYTF. The CDR3 nucleotides read TGTGCCAGCTTACCTCTCACAGGGGTAAGCGGCTACACCTTC.

The chain combines TRBV15 with TRBJ2-1; maybe TRBD2 (7 bases). Germline V gene sequence: CDR1 LNHNV, CDR2 YYDKDF (reference sequence). Trimming cost V 0 bases and J 7 bases, with 16 bases left between them. This CDR3 is 16 amino acids long. DNA of the CDR3: TGTGCCACCAGCAGAGATATGGGGGGGCAGTGGAATGAGCAGTTCTTC. It yields the protein CATSRDMGGQWNEQFF.

The J gene is TRBJ1-2, the V gene TRBV7-9; 10 nucleotides match TRBD1. With V trimmed by 4 bases and J by 7 bases, 9 bases remained unmatched. CDR3 length equals 15 residues. CDR1 is SEHNR, CDR2 FQNEAQ, per germline (reference sequence). The CDR3 nucleotides are TGTGCCAGCAGCTCGGGGACAGGGGAGGGAGGTGGCTACACCTTC. Amino acids: CASSSGTGEGGGYTF.

The chain carries TRBV6-1 and TRBJ1-4; 7 bases fit TRBD1. The V and J ends lost 1 base and 8 bases, in that order; junction bases with no gene match: 7. CDR1 is MNHNS, CDR2 SASEGT, per germline. The CDR3 covers 15 residues. Here the CDR3 reads CASSEGPGTVEKLFF. Here the CDR3 DNA reads TGTGCCAGCAGTGAAGGTCCCGGGACAGTGGAAAAACTGTTTTTT.

CDR3 loop: CATEQGASSNQPQHF. CDR3 DNA: TGTGCCACCGAACAGGGGGCGAGTAGCAATCAGCCCCAGCATTTT. The chain couples TRBV21-1 to TRBJ1-5; the DNA was not used to check the table's D call, TRBD1. TRBV21-1 is a pseudogene locus. The CDR3 runs 15 residues.

Concerning this clone: The same CDR3 arises from other DNA sequences in this sample as well. The chain couples TRBV5-1 to TRBJ2-3, with unresolved D. V dropped 1 base and J dropped 2 bases, with 5 bases sitting between them. Germline V gene lookup returns CDR1 SGHRS and CDR2 YFSETQ. The length of the CDR3 is 13 residues. The CDR3 region is CASSLQYTDTQYF. CDR3 in DNA: TGCGCCAGCAGCTTGCAGTACACAGATACGCAGTATTTT.

The rearrangement links TRBV19 to TRBJ1-5, with D perhaps matching TRBD1 (5 bases). Trimming removed 9 bases at V and 9 bases at J, with 18 bases between. The CDR3 loop spans 13 amino acids. Germline V gives CDR1 LNHDA, CDR2 SQIVND (reference sequence). The CDR3 region is CASHRDRLWPQHF. In DNA, the CDR3 is TGTGCCAGCCACCGGGACCGTCTCTGGCCCCAGCATTTT. Full variable domain (remainder filled in from reference TRBV19 and TRBJ1-5): DGGITQSPKYLFRKEGQNVTLSCEQNLNHDAMYWYRQDPGQGLRLIYYSQIVNDFQKGDIAEGYSVSREKKESFPLTVTSAQKNPTAFYLCASHRDRLWPQHFGDGTRLSIL.

V is TRBV27 and J is TRBJ2-2, with 11 bases that match TRBD2. The CDR3 length is 15 residues. Germline V lookup: CDR1 MNHEY, CDR2 SMNVEV (reference sequence). Trimming at V came to 5 bases and at J to 7 bases, leaving 6 bases not matched to a gene. The DNA for the CDR3 is TGTGCCAGCAGTCCTCGACTAGCGGGAAACGGGGAGCTGTTTTTT. This sequence encodes CASSPRLAGNGELFF.

This chain joins TRBV11-2 and TRBJ2-7; D possibly corresponds to TRBD1 (5 bases). Between the trimmed V and J ends, which lost 2 bases and 2 bases, there was a span of 13 bases. Germline V lookup: CDR1 SGHAT, CDR2 FQNNGV. The CDR3 sequence is 15 residues long. In DNA, the CDR3 is TGTGCCAGCAGCTTACTTCAGGGTTCTGCCTACGAGCAGTACTTC. It translates to CASSLLQGSAYEQYF.

The chain links TRBV10-2 to TRBJ1-2; 7 bases are a match to TRBD1. V trimming: 6 bases; J trimming: 8 bases; junction bases outside the gene matches: 9. The germline CDR1 and CDR2 sequences are WSHSY and SAAADI. The CDR3 consists of 13 residues. The CDR3 loop is CASSQGQVQGYTF. For the CDR3, the DNA is TGCGCCAGCAGCCAAGGACAGGTCCAGGGCTACACCTTC.

V and J are TRBV11-1 and TRBJ2-3; D is uncertain. Germline loops: CDR1 SGHAT, CDR2 FQDESV (reference sequence). The ends were cut back, 5 bases at V and 2 bases at J, with 2 bases in the middle. The CDR3 runs 11 residues. The CDR3 coding sequence is TGTGCCAGCAGCATCACAGATACGCAGTATTTT. Translating gives CASSITDTQYF.

This chain connects TRBV7-6 to TRBJ1-3; D perhaps matches TRBD2 (6 bases). The end of the DNA aligns better with TRBJ2-2, so the J call may be wrong. Germline V gene data show CDR1 as SGHVS and CDR2 as FNYEAQ. The CDR3 has 12 residues. CDR3 loop: CASSPVGGELFF. Here the CDR3 DNA reads TGTGCCAGCAGCCCGGTGGGGGGAGAGCTGTTTTTT.

V is TRBV29-1 and J is TRBJ2-1; 8 bases map to TRBD1. Trimming cost V 4 bases and J 12 bases; bases outside gene matches: 2. CDR3 length equals 10 residues. Germline values: CDR1 SQVTM, CDR2 ANQGSEA. CDR3 amino acids: CSVADRVQFF. In DNA, the CDR3 is TGCAGCGTTGCGGACAGGGTGCAGTTCTTC.

This clone was observed a few times. This chain joins TRBV10-1 and TRBJ2-7, with TRBD1 matching over 7 bases. The CDR3 is 15 residues long. J was trimmed by 7 bases and V by 3 bases; bases with no gene match: 12. From germline, CDR1 is WNHNN and CDR2 SYGVQD (reference sequence). CDR3 residues: CASSDPDRALGEQYF. The CDR3 nucleotides read TGCGCCAGCAGTGACCCAGACAGGGCCCTAGGAGAGCAGTACTTC.

This clone was recorded only once. The chain joins TRBV5-1 to TRBJ2-6, with D tentatively TRBD2 (5 bases). Germline CDR1 is SGHRS and CDR2 is YFSETQ. This CDR3 has 15 amino acids. V was pared by 2 bases and J by 6 bases, with 12 bases between. DNA for the CDR3: TGCGCCAGCAGCTTTGGTGGAGGCGAGGCCAACGTCCTGACTTTC. Its protein product is CASSFGGGEANVLTF.